This T cell receptor (beta chain) is from a study of cytomegalovirus exposure and HLA in healthy donors. This CDR3 spans 15 amino acids. Per the germline V gene, CDR1 is SEHNR and CDR2 is FQNEAQ (reference sequence). Concerning this clone itself: Its antigen is not identified. A read error may produce the germline difference seen at one junction end.

60 Vbeta and 13 Jbeta primers were used in PCR. The assay was immunoSEQ multiplex PCR, and TCRdb's table has in-frame clones only and misses some. The sample holds tens of thousands of clones, 35% to 50% seen once. Regarding the study as a whole: In a later analysis, several top co-occurrence clusters appeared linked to parvovirus B19, influenza, CMV and Epstein-Barr virus. Association of a missense DCLRE1C variant with TCR beta V- and J-gene trimming was reported in a later analysis.

Sequencing was performed on PBMCs. The origin of this receptor is a woman aged 45-59 years in good health and CMV-seronegative. This sequence joins TRBV7-9 and TRBJ2-3; TRBD1 agrees at 7 bases. CDR3 residues: CSSSRGDSYRDTQYF. CDR3 DNA sequence: TGTTCCAGCAGCCGAGGGGACAGCTACCGAGATACGCAGTATTTT.